This TCR beta chain was identified in a study of blood T cell repertoires in COVID-19. The wider study: The study drew acute and convalescent COVID-19 samples from the United States, Italy and Spain. T cells, B-cell-depleted T cells, or PBMCs provided the cDNA or gDNA that served as material.

V was clipped by 4 bases and J by 8 bases; unmatched bases: 3. The germline V gene has CDR1 MNHNY and CDR2 SVGAGI (reference sequence). This CDR3 region has 13 residues. Clones were sequenced by immunoSEQ multiplex PCR, and TCRdb holds only the in-frame ones, with some missing. The table records some 110,000 clones, around 86% of them present only once. This clone came up once. The sample consisted of peripheral blood. This clonotype originated in a man in his fifties or sixties with acute or convalescent COVID-19. This chain joins TRBV6-6 and TRBJ1-4; 8 bases match TRBD1. The CDR3 here is CASSSGGGEKLFF. CDR3 coding DNA: TGTGCCAGCAGTTCAGGGGGCGGGGAAAAACTGTTTTTT.